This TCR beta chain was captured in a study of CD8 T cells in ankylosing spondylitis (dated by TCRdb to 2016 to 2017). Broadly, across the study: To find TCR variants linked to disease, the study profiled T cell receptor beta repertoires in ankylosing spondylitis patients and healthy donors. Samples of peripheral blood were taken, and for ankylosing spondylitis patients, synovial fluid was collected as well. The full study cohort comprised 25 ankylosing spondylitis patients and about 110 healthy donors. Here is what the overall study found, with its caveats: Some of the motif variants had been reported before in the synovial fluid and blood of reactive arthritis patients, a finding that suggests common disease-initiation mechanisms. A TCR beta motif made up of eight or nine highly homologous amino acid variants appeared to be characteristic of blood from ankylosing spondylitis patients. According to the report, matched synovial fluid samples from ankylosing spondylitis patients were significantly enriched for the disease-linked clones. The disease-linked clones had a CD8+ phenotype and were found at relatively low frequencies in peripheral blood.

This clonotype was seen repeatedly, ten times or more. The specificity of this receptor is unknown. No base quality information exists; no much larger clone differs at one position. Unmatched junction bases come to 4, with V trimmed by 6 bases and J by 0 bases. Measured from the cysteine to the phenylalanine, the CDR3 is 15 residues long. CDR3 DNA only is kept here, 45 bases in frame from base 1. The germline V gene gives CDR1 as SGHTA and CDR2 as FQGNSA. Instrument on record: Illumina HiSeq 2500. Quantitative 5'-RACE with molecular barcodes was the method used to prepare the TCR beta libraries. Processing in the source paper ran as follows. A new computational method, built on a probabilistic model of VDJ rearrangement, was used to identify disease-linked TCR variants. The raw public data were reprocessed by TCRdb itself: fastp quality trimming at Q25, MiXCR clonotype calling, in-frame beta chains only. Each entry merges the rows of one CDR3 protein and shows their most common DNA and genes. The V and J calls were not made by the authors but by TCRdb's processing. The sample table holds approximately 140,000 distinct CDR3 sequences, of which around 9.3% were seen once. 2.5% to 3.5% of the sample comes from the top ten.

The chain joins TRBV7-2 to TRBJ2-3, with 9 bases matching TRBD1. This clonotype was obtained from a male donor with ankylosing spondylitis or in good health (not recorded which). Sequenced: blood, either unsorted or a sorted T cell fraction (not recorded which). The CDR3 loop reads CASRGTGTSTDTQYF. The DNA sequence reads TGTGCCAGCAGGGGGACAGGGACTAGCACAGATACGCAGTATTTT.